These T cell receptor beta chains were read from a single sample in a study of identical twins. TCRdb passed the 5' RACE reads through MiXCR, listing each CDR3 protein once. The sample shows about 690,000 distinct CDR3 sequences, 21% of them seen only once. These data are also associated with another study on T cells expressing NK-cell markers.

Sequencing was carried out using PBMCs. These receptor sequences come from a woman aged 18-30 years in good health. Both conserved end residues are part of each CDR3. A D gene is named only where the DNA matches it firmly. Clone size appears in some rows only: once, few, many, or a class for an expanded clone.

d_call j_call clone_size v_call cdr3_nt cdr3_aa
NA TRBJ1-2 many TRBV3-1 TGTGCCAGCAGCCTCCGGGAGGCGCGAGGCTACACCTTC CASSLREARGYTF
NA TRBJ2-7 few TRBV29-1 TGCAGCGTTGGGGGGCTAGATGGTAGCTACGAGCAGTACTTC CSVGGLDGSYEQYF
NA TRBJ2-7 many TRBV29-1 TGCAGCGTGGATACCGGGACATCGGGTCCCGAGCAGTACTTC CSVDTGTSGPEQYF
NA TRBJ1-3 few TRBV20-1 TGCAGTGCTAGAGCCGGGACCGCTGGAAACACCATATATTTT CSARAGTAGNTIYF
NA TRBJ2-2 NA TRBV7-2 TGTGCCAGCAGCTACCAGCTAAACACCGGGGAGCTGTTTTTT CASSYQLNTGELFF
NA TRBJ2-5 NA TRBV6-2/TRBV6-3 TGTGCCAGCAGCCCCTTCGGGGGAGAGACCCAGTACTTC CASSPFGGETQYF
NA TRBJ2-1 NA TRBV2 TGTGCCAGCAGTGTGGACTCTGGAGGGTACAATGAGCAGTTCTTC CASSVDSGGYNEQFF
NA TRBJ1-2 few TRBV12-3/TRBV12-4 TGTGCCAGCAGTGGTGGGCCCTCCTATGGCTACACCTTC CASSGGPSYGYTF
TRBD2 TRBJ2-7 NA TRBV20-1 TGCAGTGCTATGGACGGGGGGACTTCCTACGAGCAGTACTTC CSAMDGGTSYEQYF
TRBD2 TRBJ2-5 once TRBV5-1 TGCGCCAGCACGGCGGGAGGGCCGACGGCCCAGCACTTC CASTAGGPTAQHF
NA TRBJ2-6 few TRBV6-5 TGTGCCAGCAGTTACTGGGGTCCTGGGGCCAACGTCCTGACTTTC CASSYWGPGANVLTF
NA TRBJ2-6 few TRBV11-2 TGTGCCAGCAGCTTAGAGATGCGGGCGTCTGGGGCCAACGTCCTGACTTTC CASSLEMRASGANVLTF
TRBD2 TRBJ2-5 few TRBV20-1 TGCAGTGCCCCCAAGGGGCGGGGGAACCAAGAGACCCAGTACTTC CSAPKGRGNQETQYF
TRBD2 TRBJ2-1 once TRBV13 TGTGCCAGCAGCTCCGCCGGACTAGCGGGGGGGAGGTACAATGAGCAGTTCTTC CASSSAGLAGGRYNEQFF
NA TRBJ1-1 few TRBV20-1 TGCAGTGCTGGCCTTGGACAGAGGAACACTGAAGCTTTCTTT CSAGLGQRNTEAFF
NA TRBJ2-1 many TRBV11-2 TGTGCCAGCAGCTTTGGTTCTCATGGGGAGTGGCGGTTCTTC CASSFGSHGEWRFF
TRBD2 TRBJ2-7 few TRBV5-1 TGCGCCAGCAGCGCCAGGACTAGCGGGAGAAGACTATCCTACGAGCAGTACTTC CASSARTSGRRLSYEQYF
NA TRBJ2-2 NA TRBV29-1 TGCAGCGTTCGTCCTGTGAACACCGGGGAGCTGTTTTTT CSVRPVNTGELFF
NA TRBJ2-2 few TRBV7-8 TGTGCCAGCAGCTTGATCCCGGGCGGGGAGCTGTTTTTT CASSLIPGGELFF
NA TRBJ2-1 few TRBV20-1 TGCAGTGCTCTCGGGCCACTAGCCGTATACAATGAGCAGTTCTTC CSALGPLAVYNEQFF
NA TRBJ1-1 many TRBV14 TGTGCGCCAGAGGGAGGGGACACTGAAGCTTTCTTT CAPEGGDTEAFF
TRBD1 TRBJ1-4 many TRBV12-3/TRBV12-4 TGTGCCAGCAGCATCCACGGGACAGGGAATGAAAAACTGTTTTTT CASSIHGTGNEKLFF
TRBD2 TRBJ2-2 NA TRBV5-6 TGTGCCAGCGGGAGGGGACTAGCGGGAGCCGGGGAGCTGTTTTTT CASGRGLAGAGELFF
NA TRBJ2-7 NA TRBV27 TGTGCCAGCAGGAGACAGGACGGCGCCTACGAGCAGTACTTC CASRRQDGAYEQYF
TRBD2 TRBJ2-3 NA TRBV7-9 TGTGCCAGCATCCTACGGACTAGCGGGGTCACAGATACGCAGTATTTT CASILRTSGVTDTQYF
NA TRBJ1-2 NA TRBV18 TGTGCCAGTCTCCAGGACTATGGCTACACCTTC CASLQDYGYTF
NA TRBJ1-3 NA TRBV5-1 TGCGCCAGCAGCTCGGGACCGGAAAACACCATATATTTT CASSSGPENTIYF
NA TRBJ2-7 NA TRBV7-3 TGTGCCAGCAGCTTGAGTCAGGGTAGGTCCCACGAGCAGTACTTC CASSLSQGRSHEQYF
NA TRBJ2-2 many TRBV20-1 TGCAGTGCTCGGACCGTGAACACCGGGGAGCTGTTTTTT CSARTVNTGELFF